The 32 T cell receptor beta chains below all came from one sample that was sequenced in a study of T-cell reconstitution after alpha-beta-depleted transplantation in children. Unique molecular identifiers were used in preparing the TCRbeta library. TCRdb passed the PCR reads through MiXCR, listing each CDR3 protein once. In the table there are about 870,000 distinct CDR3 sequences, about 15% of which are singletons. Sequences were derived from PBMCs, mostly from graft donor cells, sampled 360 days after TCRalphabeta/CD19-depleted stem cell transplant. Receptors originate from a male patient aged 10 to 17 who had a stem cell transplant for acute lymphoblastic leukemia, so the T cells may come from the graft donor.

This clonotype showed up just a few times. The chain combines TRBV27 with TRBJ1-1, with D possibly matching TRBD1 (5 bases). V lost 5 bases and J lost 2, with 15 bases in between. The CDR3 runs to 15 residues. Germline assignment: CDR1 MNHEY and CDR2 SMNVEV (reference sequence). The CDR3 bases are TGTGCCAGCAGTACCCTGACAGCGGGAAACACTGAAGCTTTCTTT. This sequence encodes CASSTLTAGNTEAFF.

The J gene is TRBJ2-3, the V gene TRBV5-8; possibly TRBD1 or TRBD2 for D (6 bases each). The CDR3 totals 16 residues. Trimming pared 4 bases from V and 0 bases from J, leaving 15 bases between. The germline CDR1 and CDR2 sequences are SGHTS and YDEGEE. The CDR3 loop reads CASSPRGGMSTDTQYF. The CDR3 nucleotides are TGTGCCAGCAGCCCCAGGGGCGGGATGAGCACAGATACGCAGTATTTT.

This clonotype was seen at least ten times. V gene TRBV12-3 or TRBV12-4 combines with J gene TRBJ2-1; 8 bases match TRBD1. J gave up 3 bases and V 6 bases, and 10 bases lay outside the gene matches. The CDR3 contains 16 residues. CDR3 protein: CASSSRDRYLYNEQFF. In DNA, the CDR3 is TGTGCCAGCAGCTCCCGGGACAGGTATCTCTACAATGAGCAGTTCTTC.

The rearrangement joins TRBV25-1 to TRBJ1-1; TRBD1 is a possible D gene (5 bases). From germline, CDR1 is MGHDK and CDR2 SYGVNS. Deletions cut 1 base from V and 5 bases from J, with 11 bases between. The CDR3 length is 14 residues. CDR3 sequence: CASSESQGWTEAFF. CDR3 nucleotide sequence: TGTGCCAGCAGTGAATCCCAGGGATGGACTGAAGCTTTCTTT. Looking up the rest from reference TRBV25-1 and TRBJ1-1 gives the full variable domain: EADIYQTPRYLVIGTGKKITLECSQTMGHDKMYWYQQDPGMELHLIHYSYGVNSTEKGDLSSESTVSRIRTEHFPLTLESARPSHTSQYLCASSESQGWTEAFFGQGTRLTVV.

The V call is TRBV10-2, the J call TRBJ2-7, with D possibly TRBD2 on 6 matching bases. CDR3 length: 15 residues. Germline V gene lookup returns CDR1 WSHSY and CDR2 SAAADI. The V gene lost 6 bases and the J gene lost 0 bases, with 15 bases spanning the gap. The CDR3 coding sequence is TGCGCCAGCAGCGAACCGGGACTCAGCTCCTACGAGCAGTACTTC. Translation gives CASSEPGLSSYEQYF.

V is TRBV24-1 and J is TRBJ1-2, with D maybe TRBD1 (6 bases). Germline-derived CDR1 and CDR2 are KGHDR and SFDVKD. This CDR3 comprises 14 residues. V lost 1 base, J lost 8 bases, and 13 bases lay in between. In nucleotides, the CDR3 is TGTGCCACCAGTGATTTTGATACAGGGTACGGCTACACCTTC. It codes for CATSDFDTGYGYTF.

This sequence joins TRBV12-3 or TRBV12-4 and TRBJ2-3; 14 nucleotides line up with TRBD2. The trim removed 6 bases at V and 8 bases at J, leaving 10 bases unmatched. The CDR3 sequence is 16 residues long. The CDR3 loop reads CASRDGPGLAGVTQYF. CDR3 coding DNA: TGTGCCAGCAGGGACGGACCGGGACTAGCGGGAGTTACGCAGTATTTT.

The chain employs TRBV5-1 and TRBJ2-4, with a tentative D call TRBD1 (6 bases). V was cut by 4 bases and J by 0 bases, with 14 bases left in between. The CDR3 runs 16 residues. CDR1 SGHRS and CDR2 YFSETQ come from the germline V gene. The DNA of the CDR3 is TGCGCCAGCAGCCCCGGGACATCTTTAGCCAAAAACATTCAGTACTTC. This encodes CASSPGTSLAKNIQYF.

This clonotype was observed a few times. The chain combines TRBV4-2 with TRBJ2-7, with 8 bases aligning to TRBD2. CDR1 LGHNA and CDR2 YNFKEQ come from the germline V gene. This CDR3 comprises 16 residues. V was clipped by 0 bases and J by 0 bases; unmatched bases: 4. The CDR3 region has the DNA TGTGCCAGCAGCCAAGATGTTAGCGGGGTCTCCTACGAGCAGTACTTC. It is translated as CASSQDVSGVSYEQYF.

The chain combines TRBV5-1 with TRBJ2-1; 7 nucleotides line up with TRBD1. Germline assignment: CDR1 SGHRS and CDR2 YFSETQ. Trimming took 3 bases from V and 14 from J; bases not matched to a gene: 5. The CDR3 contains 11 residues. In DNA form, the CDR3 reads TGCGCCAGCAGCTCCGGGACAGAGGAGTTCTTC. This sequence encodes CASSSGTEEFF.

In the case of this clonotype: The junction departs from the called germline gene at one end, perhaps through a read error. V usage is TRBV20-1 and J usage is TRBJ2-6, with D perhaps TRBD2 (5 bases). CDR1 is DFQATT and CDR2 is SNEGSKA in the germline V gene (reference sequence). This CDR3 contains 18 residues. The chain's CDR3 is CCARSPLRRRSGANVLTF. DNA for the CDR3: TGCTGTGCTAGATCCCCACTACGAAGGAGGTCTGGGGCCAACGTCCTGACTTTC.

In its sample, this clonotype was seen a few times. The chain combines TRBV4-1 with TRBJ2-3; 11 nucleotides line up with TRBD2. This CDR3 contains 17 residues. V shed 2 bases and J 2 bases; nucleotides not matched to a gene: 6. The germline CDR1 and CDR2 sequences are MGHRA and YSYEKL. The CDR3 DNA follows: TGCGCCAGCAGCCAACTACTAGCGGGAGTTACCACAGATACGCAGTATTTT. It translates to CASSQLLAGVTTDTQYF.

The sample holds a few counts of this clonotype. The V call is TRBV2, the J call TRBJ2-1; D gene ambiguous. In germline, CDR1 is SNHLY, CDR2 FYNNEI. The CDR3 runs 15 residues. V shed 4 bases and J shed 0 bases, with 10 bases lying between them. The CDR3 is CASSVGSSSYNEQFF. The CDR3 DNA is TGTGCCAGCAGTGTTGGTTCAAGCTCCTACAATGAGCAGTTCTTC.

This clonotype was picked up a small number of times. This sequence joins TRBV6-2 or TRBV6-3 and TRBJ2-2; 7 bases agree with TRBD1. The J segment lost 7 bases and the V segment lost 2 bases, leaving 4 bases of the junction unmatched. CDR1 MNHEY and CDR2 SVGEGT come from the germline V gene. The CDR3 is made up of 14 amino acids. This chain's CDR3 is CASSYRRGHGELFF. The CDR3 nucleotides read TGTGCCAGCAGTTACAGAAGGGGGCACGGGGAGCTGTTTTTT.

The chain carries TRBV12-3 or TRBV12-4 and TRBJ2-1; D perhaps matches TRBD2 (6 bases). The CDR3 spans 17 residues. V was clipped by 3 bases and J by 6 bases, with 21 bases between them. The DNA for the CDR3 is TGTGCCAGCAGTTTTAGCCCAAGACTAGTGCGGGCCAATGAGCAGTTCTTC. Protein: CASSFSPRLVRANEQFF.

In its sample, this clonotype was seen a few times. This sequence joins TRBV7-9 and TRBJ1-2; TRBD1 aligns across 11 bases. Germline CDR1 reads SEHNR; CDR2 reads FQNEAQ (reference sequence). Unmatched junction bases numbered 7, after V lost 4 bases and J lost 6 bases. The CDR3 consists of 15 residues. CDR3 nucleotides: TGTGCCAGCAGCTCTATCGGGACAGGGGGAAATGGCTACACCTTC. It encodes CASSSIGTGGNGYTF. Supplemented by reference TRBV7-9 and TRBJ1-2, the full variable domain reads DTGVSQNPRHKITKRGQNVTFRCDPISEHNRLYWYRQTLGQGPEFLTYFQNEAQLEKSRLLSDRFSAERPKGSFSTLEIQRTEQGDSAMYLCASSSIGTGGNGYTFGSGTRLTVV.

The chain links TRBV24-1 to TRBJ2-2; D might be TRBD2 (5 bases). Germline V gene lookup returns CDR1 KGHDR and CDR2 SFDVKD. This CDR3 is built from 14 residues. V gave up 10 bases and J gave up 0 bases, with 11 bases separating them. Written as DNA, the CDR3 is TGTGCCACTCGGAGCGGAACGAACACCGGGGAGCTGTTTTTT. Translated: CATRSGTNTGELFF.

The chain uses TRBV7-2 and TRBJ1-5, with TRBD1 matching over 8 bases. In germline, CDR1 is SGHTA, CDR2 FQGNSA. V lost 2 bases to trimming and J lost 5 bases; unmatched junction nucleotides: 11. The CDR3 extends over 17 amino acids. CDR3 residues: CASSLMAGTGLYQPQHF. In DNA, the CDR3 is TGTGCCAGCAGCTTAATGGCGGGGACAGGCCTTTATCAGCCCCAGCATTTT.

This clonotype was counted many times. This chain links TRBV12-3 or TRBV12-4 with TRBJ2-5; TRBD2 matches 9 bases. The CDR3 is 15 amino acids. V shed 5 bases, J shed 4 bases, and the junction held 8 bases outside the gene matches. In nucleotides, the CDR3 is TGTGCCAGCAGTCCACGAGCGGGAGGAAGAGAGACCCAGTACTTC. This gives the protein CASSPRAGGRETQYF.

The chain is built from TRBV7-3 and TRBJ1-6; D is possibly TRBD1 (6 bases). Germline V CDR1 and CDR2: SGHTA, FQGTGA. V was cut by 1 base and J by 9 bases, with 13 bases left in between. The CDR3 totals 15 residues. CDR3 coding DNA: TGTGCCAGCAGCTTAAGCCGGGACAAGGCTTCACCCCTCCACTTT. Translation gives CASSLSRDKASPLHF. Looking up the rest from reference TRBV7-3 and TRBJ1-6 gives the full variable domain: GAGVSQTPSNKVTEKGKYVELRCDPISGHTALYWYRQSLGQGPEFLIYFQGTGAADDSGLPNDRFFAVRPEGSVSTLKIQRTERGDSAVYLCASSLSRDKASPLHFGNGTRLTVT.

The V call is TRBV7-9, the J call TRBJ2-3; D not certain. Per germline, CDR1 SEHNR and CDR2 FQNEAQ (reference sequence). The V end was cut by 6 bases, the J end by 6 bases, with 7 bases between. The CDR3 covers 11 residues. The CDR3 sequence: CASRKYDTQYF. The CDR3 DNA reads TGTGCCAGCAGGAAGTACGATACGCAGTATTTT. Variable domain in full (rest from reference TRBV7-9 and TRBJ2-3): DTGVSQNPRHKITKRGQNVTFRCDPISEHNRLYWYRQTLGQGPEFLTYFQNEAQLEKSRLLSDRFSAERPKGSFSTLEIQRTEQGDSAMYLCASRKYDTQYFGPGTRLTVL.

This clonotype showed up just a few times. This rearrangement joins TRBV7-9 to TRBJ2-6; D call uncertain. Germline V CDR1 and CDR2: SEHNR, FQNEAQ (reference sequence). The V gene lost 2 bases and the J gene lost 0 bases, with 5 bases spanning the gap. The CDR3 is 15 residues long. This chain's CDR3 is CASSLRASGANVLTF. The CDR3 DNA reads TGTGCCAGCAGCTTAAGGGCCTCTGGGGCCAACGTCCTGACTTTC.

A few counts support this clonotype. The chain couples TRBV18 to TRBJ1-2, with TRBD1 matching 7 bases. The germline V gene encodes CDR1 KGHSH and CDR2 LQKENI. V lost 0 bases and J lost 4; bases outside the gene matches: 8. The CDR3 has 16 residues. This CDR3 reads CASSPPNEGAFYGYTF. CDR3 coding DNA: TGTGCCAGCTCACCACCTAACGAGGGGGCTTTCTATGGCTACACCTTC.

This clonotype was seen only a few times. This sequence joins TRBV12-3 or TRBV12-4 and TRBJ2-3; no definite D call. The CDR3 extends over 15 amino acids. V shed 5 bases and J shed 2 bases, with 14 bases lying between them. CDR3 sequence (DNA): TGTGCCAGCAGTCCCCCGGGCCCTTACACAGATACGCAGTATTTT. This encodes CASSPPGPYTDTQYF.

The chain couples TRBV3-1 to TRBJ1-1, with no clear D. The CDR3 covers 15 residues. V gave up 5 bases and J gave up 0 bases, with 13 bases separating them. Per germline, CDR1 LGHDT and CDR2 YNNKEL (reference sequence). CDR3 coding DNA: TGTGCCAGCAGCGCCTTGGGGTCCCTGAACACTGAAGCTTTCTTT. Its protein product is CASSALGSLNTEAFF.

This clonotype has ten or more counts. The DNA for the CDR3 is TGCAGTGCTAGACTTAGGGCAGATACGCAGTATTTT. This sequence encodes CSARLRADTQYF. V is TRBV20-1 and J is TRBJ2-3; D unclear. The CDR3 sequence is 12 residues long. Trimming cost V 2 bases and J 4 bases, with 7 bases left between them. Germline CDR1 is DFQATT and CDR2 is SNEGSKA (reference sequence).

The chain employs TRBV3-1 and TRBJ2-4; 7 nucleotides align to TRBD2. Unmatched junction bases numbered 6, after V lost 1 base and J lost 15 bases. This CDR3 spans 12 amino acids. The V gene's germline CDR1 is LGHDT and CDR2 YNNKEL (reference sequence). Here the CDR3 reads CASSQGWTSSYF. The CDR3 bases are TGTGCCAGCAGCCAAGGCTGGACTAGTTCGTACTTC.

This chain links TRBV29-1 with TRBJ2-1; D is ambiguous. Germline-derived CDR1 and CDR2 are SQVTM and ANQGSEA. The V and J ends lost 2 bases and 9 bases respectively, with 11 bases between them. This CDR3 comprises 12 residues. The CDR3 bases are TGCAGCGTTGAATGGATGGGGTCTGAGCAGTTCTTC. This translates into CSVEWMGSEQFF.

This clonotype was observed at least ten times. The V gene is TRBV6-2 or TRBV6-3, the J gene TRBJ2-4; D is possibly TRBD1 or TRBD2 (6 bases each). This CDR3 comprises 13 residues. Germline CDR1 is MNHEY and CDR2 is SVGEGT. Trimming stripped 7 bases from V and 7 bases from J, with 14 bases between. The CDR3 nucleotides read TGTGCCAGCACCGAAACAGGGAGGAACATTCAGTACTTC. Encoded protein: CASTETGRNIQYF.

The V and J genes are TRBV10-3 and TRBJ2-3, with no clear D. CDR3 size: 11 residues. The germline gives CDR1 ENHRY, CDR2 SYGVKD. Trimming left V 2 bases short and J 10 bases short, with 7 bases between. DNA of the CDR3: TGTGCCATCAGTGAGGTGGGCGCGCAGTATTTT. Translating it yields CAISEVGAQYF.

In its sample, this clonotype was seen a few times. The V call is TRBV20-1, the J call TRBJ1-2, with D tentatively TRBD1 (5 bases). CDR1 is DFQATT and CDR2 is SNEGSKA in the germline V gene (reference sequence). This CDR3 is built from 13 residues. The CDR3 region has the DNA TGCAGCGAGCCCACCAGGGATGGCTATGGCTACACCTTC. Translation: CSEPTRDGYGYTF.

This clonotype was seen only a few times. The chain couples TRBV20-1 to TRBJ2-7; D ambiguous. Trimming removed 0 bases from V and 2 bases from J, with 14 bases in between. CDR1 DFQATT and CDR2 SNEGSKA come from the germline V gene (reference sequence). The CDR3 length is 15 residues. The CDR3: CSARDLYRSTYEQYF. The DNA of the CDR3 is TGCAGTGCTAGAGATTTGTACAGATCGACCTACGAGCAGTACTTC.